The 21 T cell receptor beta chains below come from one sample, sequenced in a study of T-cell reconstitution after alpha-beta-depleted transplantation in children. TCRbeta library construction was performed incorporating unique molecular identifiers. TCRdb reprocessed the PCR reads with MiXCR, giving one entry per CDR3 protein. The sample has hundreds of thousands of distinct CDR3 sequences; about 21% are singletons. Sequencing was performed on PBMCs, mostly from graft donor cells, taken 360 days after TCRalphabeta/CD19-depleted stem cell transplant. The receptors stem from a boy less than two years old who had a stem cell transplant for acute myeloid leukemia, so the T cells may come from the graft donor.

This clonotype was found many times. The gene calls are TRBV3-1 and TRBJ1-3; the match to TRBD1 covers 10 bases. The CDR3 has 15 amino acids. V shed 5 bases, J shed 2 bases, and the junction held 3 bases outside the gene matches. The germline CDR1 and CDR2 sequences are LGHDT and YNNKEL (reference sequence). The CDR3 reads CASSSGTGAGNTIYF. The DNA of the CDR3 is TGTGCCAGCAGCTCCGGGACAGGGGCTGGAAACACCATATATTTT.

This clonotype was observed a few times. The gene calls are TRBV6-5 and TRBJ1-2; TRBD1 might be the D (5 bases). The germline gives CDR1 MNHEY, CDR2 SVGAGI. CDR3 size: 11 residues. Trimming pared 6 bases from V and 8 bases from J, leaving 10 bases between. The CDR3 coding sequence is TGTGCCAGCAGCCACCGGGGCGGCTACACCTTC. This encodes CASSHRGGYTF.

The chain combines TRBV7-4 with TRBJ2-7; 7 positions agree with TRBD1. V was clipped by 1 base and J by 4 bases; unmatched bases: 7. The CDR3 runs 15 residues. The germline gives CDR1 SGHVT, CDR2 SQSDAQ. For the CDR3, the DNA is TGTGCCAGCAGCTTAGATTTGGGACAGCGTTACGAGCAGTACGTC. Translation gives CASSLDLGQRYEQYV.

The table lists this clonotype with many counts. The V call is TRBV29-1, the J call TRBJ2-1; the match to TRBD1 covers 10 bases. Germline V lookup: CDR1 SQVTM, CDR2 ANQGSEA. The CDR3 has 14 amino acids. Germline trimming cut 3 bases from V and 5 bases from J; bases unmatched to any gene: 4. The CDR3 reads CSVEGTGADNEQFF. CDR3 coding DNA: TGCAGCGTTGAGGGGACAGGGGCGGACAATGAGCAGTTCTTC.

This chain links TRBV20-1 with TRBJ2-7, with D perhaps TRBD2 (6 bases). The CDR3 has 15 residues. V was shortened by 8 bases and J by 0 bases, with 20 bases between the two germline ends. Germline V gives CDR1 DFQATT, CDR2 SNEGSKA (reference sequence). Here the CDR3 reads CSFWAEGLGSYEQYF. The CDR3, as DNA: TGCAGTTTCTGGGCGGAGGGACTGGGCTCCTACGAGCAGTACTTC.

This clonotype was detected many times. The genes are TRBV3-1 and TRBJ2-3; D perhaps matches TRBD1 (5 bases). CDR1 is LGHDT and CDR2 is YNNKEL in the germline V gene (reference sequence). This CDR3 has 14 residues. V was shortened by 4 bases and J by 2 bases, with 10 bases between the two germline ends. CDR3 sequence (DNA): TGTGCCAGCAGCCCCGGACACACCACAGATACGCAGTATTTT. Its protein is CASSPGHTTDTQYF.

This chain joins TRBV7-6 and TRBJ2-1; TRBD2 might be the D (5 bases). Germline values: CDR1 SGHVS, CDR2 FNYEAQ. V lost 5 bases to trimming and J lost 6 bases, with 14 bases between them. The CDR3 has 14 residues. The CDR3 sequence is CASSPGEGPNEQFF. The CDR3 DNA sequence: TGTGCCAGCAGCCCAGGCGAGGGTCCCAATGAGCAGTTCTTC.

This clonotype appeared many times. V usage is TRBV20-1 and J usage is TRBJ2-1; D gene unclear. Between the trimmed V and J ends, which lost 3 bases and 4 bases, there was a span of 13 bases. CDR3 length equals 14 residues. Per germline, CDR1 DFQATT and CDR2 SNEGSKA (reference sequence). In DNA form, the CDR3 reads TGCAGTGCTAGCGCGCGGCGGCTTTACAATGAGCAGTTCTTC. Translating gives CSASARRLYNEQFF.

In its sample, this clonotype was seen many times. This chain connects TRBV27 to TRBJ2-7; weak D call: TRBD1 (6 bases). The CDR3 contains 17 residues. Germline V gene lookup returns CDR1 MNHEY and CDR2 SMNVEV (reference sequence). The ends were cut back, 6 bases at V and 3 bases at J, with 24 bases in the middle. The CDR3 is CASSYTKMDRNFYEQYF. The DNA of the CDR3 is TGTGCCAGCAGCTACACGAAAATGGACAGAAATTTCTACGAGCAGTACTTC.

This clonotype was picked up a small number of times. The chain couples TRBV15 to TRBJ1-3; the D is unclear. V lost 1 base, J lost 0 bases, and 1 base lay in between. Germline lookup yields CDR1 LNHNV and CDR2 YYDKDF (reference sequence). There are 13 residues in the CDR3. The CDR3, as DNA: TGTGCCACCAGCAGAGCCTCTGGAAACACCATATATTTT. It translates to CATSRASGNTIYF.

This clonotype was counted between two and nine times. This chain connects TRBV2 to TRBJ2-5; possibly TRBD2 for D (5 bases). V shed 7 bases and J shed 2 bases, with 11 bases lying between them. The CDR3 runs to 13 residues. Germline V gene sequence: CDR1 SNHLY, CDR2 FYNNEI. The CDR3 nucleotides read TGTGCCAGCACCACACTAGTACAAGAGACCCAGTACTTC. Protein product: CASTTLVQETQYF. Full variable domain (outside the CDR3, taken from reference TRBV2 and TRBJ2-5): EPEVTQTPSHQVTQMGQEVILRCVPISNHLYFYWYRQILGQKVEFLVSFYNNEISEKSEIFDDQFSVERPDGSNFTLKIRSTKLEDSAMYFCASTTLVQETQYFGPGTRLLVL.

This clonotype was counted at least ten times. The chain couples TRBV6-5 to TRBJ2-2; maybe TRBD2 (6 bases). Per germline, CDR1 MNHEY and CDR2 SVGAGI. The CDR3 totals 16 residues. V was shortened by 0 bases and J by 5 bases, with 13 bases between the two germline ends. CDR3 sequence reads: CASSYSSPSETGELFF. DNA for the CDR3: TGTGCCAGCAGTTACTCGTCTCCTAGCGAGACCGGGGAGCTGTTTTTT.

Only one count was recorded for this clonotype. This chain connects TRBV20-1 to TRBJ1-5; 7 bases agree with TRBD1. CDR3 length: 15 amino acids. Germline loops: CDR1 DFQATT, CDR2 SNEGSKA (reference sequence). V lost 2 bases and J lost 3; bases outside the gene matches: 7. CDR3 DNA: TGCAGTGCTAGACCGACAGGGTCGCTCAATCAGCCCCAGCATTTT. Protein product: CSARPTGSLNQPQHF.

This clonotype has at least ten counts. The chain is built from TRBV6-5 and TRBJ1-3; D not resolved. Trimming took 2 bases from V and 2 from J, leaving 7 bases between them. The CDR3 is made up of 14 amino acids. Looked up from germline, CDR1 is MNHEY and CDR2 is SVGAGI. CDR3 in amino acids: CASSYRRTGNTIYF. The CDR3 DNA follows: TGTGCCAGCAGTTACAGGAGGACTGGAAACACCATATATTTT.

DNA for the CDR3: TGTGCCAGCAGCCGACCACCGCTAATAGCGGGGGGGCAGGATGAGCAGTTCTTC. Encoded protein: CASSRPPLIAGGQDEQFF. The chain couples TRBV11-2 to TRBJ2-1; 11 nucleotides match TRBD2. CDR1 and CDR2 (germline): SGHAT, FQNNGV. V trimming: 5 bases; J trimming: 8 bases; junction bases outside the gene matches: 17. This CDR3 is 18 amino acids long.

The chain uses TRBV11-1 and TRBJ2-2; 10 bases map to TRBD1. Germline trimming cut 7 bases from V and 0 bases from J; bases unmatched to any gene: 5. The CDR3 extends over 16 amino acids. Per the germline V gene, CDR1 is SGHAT and CDR2 is FQDESV (reference sequence). The CDR3 nucleotides are TGTGCCAGCAAGGACAGGGGGACTTCGAACACCGGGGAGCTGTTTTTT. This translates into CASKDRGTSNTGELFF.

This rearrangement joins TRBV21-1 to TRBJ1-6. TRBV21-1 is listed as a pseudogene. The CDR3 is 14 amino acids. The CDR3 DNA reads TGTGCCAGCAGCAAAAGCAACAGACCTTCACCCCTCCACTTT. Its translation: CASSKSNRPSPLHF.

The chain couples TRBV12-3 or TRBV12-4 to TRBJ2-5, with 8 bases aligning to TRBD2. The CDR3 runs 17 residues. Trimming took 6 bases from V and 2 from J; bases not matched to a gene: 14. The CDR3 nucleotides read TGTGCCAGCAGCTCAGCTCCTTCGGGACTAGTTCAAGAGACCCAGTACTTC. This encodes CASSSAPSGLVQETQYF.

This chain links TRBV12-3 or TRBV12-4 with TRBJ2-3; TRBD2 matches 12 bases. Losses at the gene ends were 8 bases for V and 1 base for J; bases not matched to a gene: 16. The CDR3 spans 19 residues. The CDR3 DNA is TGTGCCAGCCGTGGACTAGCGGGGACAGAGCTAAAGGGCACAGATACGCAGTATTTT. Its translation: CASRGLAGTELKGTDTQYF.

The chain couples TRBV12-3 or TRBV12-4 to TRBJ2-7; D gene uncertain. The CDR3 contains 14 residues. Trimming pared 5 bases from V and 3 bases from J, leaving 14 bases between. CDR3 DNA: TGTGCCAGCAGTGATAAATCACCCCACTACGAGCAGTACTTC. Translated, it gives CASSDKSPHYEQYF.

V is TRBV4-2 and J is TRBJ1-2; D ambiguous. V was trimmed by 1 base and J by 6 bases, leaving 9 bases between them. Per the germline V gene, CDR1 is LGHNA and CDR2 is YNFKEQ. The CDR3 is 13 amino acids. The CDR3, as DNA: TGTGCCAGCAGCCAAGGTAGTAGGAATGGCTACACCTTC. This sequence encodes CASSQGSRNGYTF.